The 24 T cell receptor beta chains reported below all come from one sample, sequenced in a study of cytomegalovirus exposure and HLA in healthy donors. Both 60 Vbeta primers and 13 Jbeta primers went into the PCR. Using immunoSEQ multiplex PCR, the repertoire was profiled, and TCRdb retains in-frame clones only, with some absent. In total, the table holds about 58,000 clones. Sequenced sample: PBMCs. Receptor source: a woman aged 18 to 35 in good health and CMV-seronegative.

The V gene is TRBV6-5, the J gene TRBJ2-1; 7 nucleotides align to TRBD1. V lost 8 bases, J lost 8 bases, and 15 bases stayed unmatched. The CDR3 has 15 amino acids. The germline V gene encodes CDR1 MNHEY and CDR2 SVGAGI. The CDR3 nucleotides are TGTGCCAGCCGGTTCCGGGACAGACCGTTCCATGAGCAGTTCTTC. This codes for CASRFRDRPFHEQFF.

The chain combines TRBV6-1 with TRBJ1-5; TRBD1 matches at 8 bases. V gave up 5 bases and J gave up 5 bases; unmatched junction bases: 2. CDR3 length equals 13 residues. CDR1 is MNHNS, CDR2 SASEGT, per germline. CDR3 sequence (DNA): TGTGCCAGCAGTAAGGACAGGGATCAGCCCCAGCATTTT. Protein: CASSKDRDQPQHF.

V and J are TRBV4-1 and TRBJ1-2, with 10 bases matching TRBD1. V trimming: 5 bases; J trimming: 3 bases; junction bases outside the gene matches: 9. Germline assignment: CDR1 MGHRA and CDR2 YSYEKL. The length of the CDR3 is 16 residues. The CDR3 bases are TGCGCCAGCAGCGGCCGGGACAGGGGTCCCTACTATGGCTACACCTTC. It encodes CASSGRDRGPYYGYTF.

The V gene is TRBV30, the J gene TRBJ1-2, with D uncertain. Trimming took off 5 bases at V and 14 bases at J, with 21 bases between the two ends. Germline-derived CDR1 and CDR2 are GTSNPN and SVGIG (reference sequence). This CDR3 is 12 amino acids long. The CDR3 DNA reads TGTGCCTGGGACGAAAGTGGCCCCGAGGAAACCTTC. Amino acid sequence: CAWDESGPEETF.

This chain joins TRBV4-2 and TRBJ2-1; D is unresolved. CDR3 length equals 15 residues. Germline CDR1 LGHNA, CDR2 YNFKEQ. The V end was cut by 0 bases, the J end by 0 bases, with 6 bases between. DNA of the CDR3: TGTGCCAGCAGCCAAGAACCAGGCTCCTACAATGAGCAGTTCTTC. Translating gives CASSQEPGSYNEQFF.

This chain joins TRBV18 and TRBJ2-2; 11 bases are shared with TRBD1. V gave up 3 bases and J gave up 1 base; unmatched junction bases: 1. Germline CDR1 and CDR2: KGHSH and LQKENI. The CDR3 is 16 amino acids. The chain's CDR3 is CASSPDRGLNTGELFF. The CDR3 region has the DNA TGTGCCAGCTCACCGGACAGGGGGCTGAACACCGGGGAGCTGTTTTTT.

The chain combines TRBV7-2 with TRBJ2-7; TRBD2 matches at 12 bases. This CDR3 is built from 16 residues. Trimming took 0 bases from V and 4 from J; bases not matched to a gene: 4. Germline loops: CDR1 SGHTA, CDR2 FQGNSA. The CDR3 coding sequence is TGTGCCAGCAGCTTAGCCCCTAGCGGGGGGGCTTACGAGCAGTACTTC. Translating it yields CASSLAPSGGAYEQYF.

The chain uses TRBV9 and TRBJ2-3; 9 positions match TRBD2. Germline loops: CDR1 SGDLS, CDR2 YYNGEE. V shed 0 bases, J shed 2 bases, and the junction held 4 bases outside the gene matches. The CDR3 totals 16 residues. The CDR3 DNA is TGTGCCAGCAGCGTAGGCGGGAGGGCCCCCACAGATACGCAGTATTTT. It translates to CASSVGGRAPTDTQYF.

The chain couples TRBV18 to TRBJ2-4; the D gene is possibly TRBD2 (6 bases). CDR3 size: 15 residues. Germline V lookup: CDR1 KGHSH, CDR2 LQKENI. The ends were cut back, 3 bases at V and 6 bases at J, with 15 bases in the middle. CDR3 residues: CASSPRGTRANIQYF. CDR3 nucleotides: TGTGCCAGCTCACCCCGCGGGACCCGGGCAAACATTCAGTACTTC.

The chain has TRBV18 and TRBJ2-5; D might be TRBD2 (5 bases). V gave up 1 base and J gave up 1 base, with 19 bases separating them. Per germline, CDR1 KGHSH and CDR2 LQKENI. This CDR3 contains 18 residues. CDR3 amino acids: CASSPQRGPPVSQETQYF. CDR3 DNA sequence: TGTGCCAGCTCACCACAGAGAGGGCCCCCAGTCAGCCAAGAGACCCAGTACTTC.

The chain employs TRBV7-9 and TRBJ2-1, with a possible D match to TRBD2 (5 bases). The length of the CDR3 is 14 residues. The V end was cut by 5 bases, the J end by 6 bases, with 14 bases between. Per germline, CDR1 SEHNR and CDR2 FQNEAQ (reference sequence). The CDR3 bases are TGTGCCAGCAGCCCGAACCAGGAGGTCAATGAGCAGTTCTTC. Its protein product is CASSPNQEVNEQFF.

The rearrangement links TRBV11-2 to TRBJ1-6; D unclear. Trimming shortened V by 1 base and J by 10 bases, and 14 bases separated the two germline ends. The germline CDR1 and CDR2 sequences are SGHAT and FQNNGV. There are 15 residues in the CDR3. The CDR3 coding sequence is TGTGCCAGCAGCTTAGCGGCGTCAGGAAGATCACCCCTCCACTTT. This sequence encodes CASSLAASGRSPLHF.

The chain is built from TRBV18 and TRBJ2-2; no definite D call. The CDR3 is 14 amino acids. V was cut by 2 bases and J by 3 bases, with 7 bases left in between. Germline CDR1 and CDR2: KGHSH and LQKENI. CDR3 protein: CASSPDIYTGELFF. In nucleotides, the CDR3 is TGTGCCAGCTCACCAGACATCTACACCGGGGAGCTGTTTTTT. Full variable domain (remainder filled in from reference TRBV18 and TRBJ2-2): NAGVMQNPRHLVRRRGQEARLRCSPMKGHSHVYWYRQLPEEGLKFMVYLQKENIIDESGMPKERFSAEFPKEGPSILRIQQVVRGDSAAYFCASSPDIYTGELFFGEGSRLTVL.

The chain carries TRBV15 and TRBJ2-5; D unresolved. The CDR3 consists of 12 residues. Germline V gene sequence: CDR1 LNHNV, CDR2 YYDKDF (reference sequence). The V end lost 2 bases, the J end lost 2 bases, and 3 bases lay between the germline ends. CDR3 DNA sequence: TGTGCCACCAGCAGACCACAAGAGACCCAGTACTTC. This encodes CATSRPQETQYF. Variable domain in full (rest from reference TRBV15 and TRBJ2-5): DAMVIQNPRYQVTQFGKPVTLSCSQTLNHNVMYWYQQKSSQAPKLLFHYYDKDFNNEADTPDNFQSRRPNTSFCFLDIRSPGLGDTAMYLCATSRPQETQYFGPGTRLLVL.

CDR3 nucleotide sequence: TGTGCCAGCAGCCAAGAGGTGGCGGCCCCCTACGAGCAGTACTTC. It translates to CASSQEVAAPYEQYF. This chain connects TRBV4-2 to TRBJ2-7; D is unclear. This CDR3 contains 15 residues. Germline V CDR1 and CDR2: LGHNA, YNFKEQ. V lost 0 bases to trimming and J lost 2 bases, with 11 bases between them.

V is TRBV5-1 and J is TRBJ1-1, with TRBD1 matching over 8 bases. This CDR3 is 13 amino acids long. Germline V gives CDR1 SGHRS, CDR2 YFSETQ. Trimming took 3 bases from V and 9 from J; bases not matched to a gene: 7. DNA of the CDR3: TGCGCCAGCAGCTCCGGGACAGGTGCTAAAGCTTTCTTT. It translates to CASSSGTGAKAFF.

This chain uses TRBV2 with TRBJ1-6; 10 bases align to TRBD1. Germline V lookup: CDR1 SNHLY, CDR2 FYNNEI. With V trimmed by 4 bases and J by 7 bases, 4 bases remained unmatched. CDR3 length: 15 amino acids. The DNA of the CDR3 is TGTGCCAGCAGTGTCCTGGACAGGGGGAATTCACCCCTCCACTTT. As protein: CASSVLDRGNSPLHF.

The chain uses TRBV20-1 and TRBJ1-2; D possibly corresponds to TRBD1 (5 bases). There are 11 residues in the CDR3. CDR1 is DFQATT, CDR2 SNEGSKA, per germline (reference sequence). Trimming removed 1 base from V and 6 bases from J, with 6 bases in between. The CDR3 DNA reads as TGCAGTGCTAGAGCGGGGGATGGCTACACCTTC. Translated: CSARAGDGYTF.

The chain uses TRBV5-6 and TRBJ1-4, with D tentatively TRBD1 (5 bases). This CDR3 contains 14 residues. V was clipped by 7 bases and J by 8 bases, with 18 bases between them. Germline lookup yields CDR1 SGHDT and CDR2 YYEEEE. The CDR3 spells CASGITGIREKLFF. As DNA, the CDR3 is TGTGCCAGCGGTATAACAGGTATCCGCGAAAAACTGTTTTTT. Combining the CDR3 with reference TRBV5-6 and TRBJ1-4 gives the whole variable domain DAGVTQSPTHLIKTRGQQVTLRCSPKSGHDTVSWYQQALGQGPQFIFQYYEEEERQRGNFPDRFSGHQFPNYSSELNVNALLLGDSALYLCASGITGIREKLFFGSGTQLSVL.

The J gene is TRBJ1-1, the V gene TRBV28, with 8 bases aligning to TRBD1. Germline V gives CDR1 MDHEN, CDR2 SYDVKM. There are 18 residues in the CDR3. V shed 5 bases and J 0 bases; nucleotides not matched to a gene: 14. CDR3 nucleotide sequence: TGTGCCAGCAGTGGTCCGGAGGACAGGGTTTTGATGAACACTGAAGCTTTCTTT. Translating gives CASSGPEDRVLMNTEAFF.

V usage is TRBV5-1 and J usage is TRBJ2-2; weak D call: TRBD1 (6 bases). The CDR3 consists of 14 residues. V was cut by 7 bases and J by 2 bases, with 12 bases left in between. The germline gives CDR1 SGHRS, CDR2 YFSETQ. The CDR3 loop reads CASRRDTNTGELFF. The CDR3 DNA is TGCGCCAGCCGCAGGGACACCAACACCGGGGAGCTGTTTTTT.

The chain uses TRBV7-2 and TRBJ1-3; tentatively, D is TRBD1 (6 bases). Per germline, CDR1 SGHTA and CDR2 FQGNSA. This CDR3 has 14 amino acids. V gave up 3 bases and J gave up 4 bases, with 10 bases separating them. The CDR3 loop reads CASSFTGSGNTIYF. The CDR3 DNA reads TGTGCCAGCAGCTTTACAGGGTCAGGAAACACCATATATTTT.

Concerning this clone itself: One end of the junction varies from germline; a read error may be responsible. CDR3 coding DNA: TGTGCCAGCAGTTACTCACCAGGGATGAACACTGAAGATTTCTTT. Amino acids: CASSYSPGMNTEDFF. The gene calls are TRBV6-5 and TRBJ1-1; D may be TRBD1 (5 bases). Germline V gene data show CDR1 as MNHEY and CDR2 as SVGAGI. This CDR3 is 15 amino acids long.

The chain is built from TRBV27 and TRBJ1-5, with D unclear. The CDR3 covers 15 residues. Germline CDR1 and CDR2: MNHEY and SMNVEV (reference sequence). V lost 0 bases and J 5 bases, leaving 11 bases between the germline ends. The CDR3 here is CASSLSFGDHQPQHF. The CDR3 coding sequence is TGTGCCAGCAGTTTATCGTTCGGGGATCATCAGCCCCAGCATTTT.